The 21 T cell receptor beta chains in this list originate from one sample, sequenced in a study of blood T cell repertoires in COVID-19. Sequencing was performed with immunoSEQ multiplex PCR; in TCRdb, only in-frame clones are kept and a portion is missing. This sample has 110,000 to 150,000 clones; about four fifths occur once, and the top ten carry 5.5% to 8%. The sequencing sample was made of peripheral blood. Receptor source: a human donor in a cohort sampled during active COVID-19.

This chain connects TRBV3-1 (or the pseudogene TRBV3-2) to TRBJ2-5, with 10 bases fitting TRBD1. The CDR3 sequence is 15 residues long. After removal of 1 base from V and 4 bases from J, the junction contained 3 bases not matched to a gene. Germline V lookup: CDR1 LGHDT, CDR2 YNNKEL (reference sequence). The CDR3 DNA reads TGTGCCAGCAGCCAAGGACAGGGGGCGGGAGAGACCCAGTACTTC. As protein: CASSQGQGAGETQYF.

V and J are TRBV9 and TRBJ2-7; maybe TRBD2 (6 bases). V was clipped by 0 bases and J by 2 bases, with 15 bases between them. The CDR3 consists of 16 residues. Germline V gene lookup returns CDR1 SGDLS and CDR2 YYNGEE. DNA for the CDR3: TGTGCCAGCAGCGTAGAGGAGGGTCAGCTCCCCTACGAGCAGTACTTC. It yields the protein CASSVEEGQLPYEQYF.

The chain combines TRBV15 with TRBJ2-7; 7 bases match TRBD1. Losses at the gene ends were 0 bases for V and 3 bases for J; bases not matched to a gene: 2. Germline assignment: CDR1 LNHNV and CDR2 YYDKDF (reference sequence). The CDR3 is 14 residues long. This CDR3 reads CATSREPGGYEQYF. CDR3 bases: TGTGCCACCAGCAGAGAACCAGGGGGCTACGAGCAGTACTTC.

V and J are TRBV20-1 and TRBJ2-3, with D maybe TRBD1 (6 bases). The germline gives CDR1 DFQATT, CDR2 SNEGSKA (reference sequence). The CDR3 is 11 amino acids. V dropped 3 bases and J dropped 6 bases, with 7 bases sitting between them. In DNA, the CDR3 is TGCAGTGCTAGCCAGGGGGATACGCAGTATTTT. It codes for CSASQGDTQYF.

V is TRBV18 and J is TRBJ2-7, with 10 bases matching TRBD2. Germline CDR1 KGHSH, CDR2 LQKENI. With V trimmed by 6 bases and J by 3 bases, 2 bases remained unmatched. This CDR3 has 13 amino acids. This CDR3 reads CASSSGGNYEQYF. CDR3 DNA: TGTGCCAGCTCTAGCGGGGGGAACTACGAGCAGTACTTC.

V gene TRBV7-2 combines with J gene TRBJ1-1; 8 bases align to TRBD1. The CDR3 runs 16 residues. Trimming cost V 5 bases and J 5 bases; bases outside gene matches: 13. CDR1 is SGHTA, CDR2 FQGNSA, per germline. The CDR3 reads CASSPWAGGVLTEAFF. DNA for the CDR3: TGTGCCAGCAGCCCTTGGGCAGGGGGCGTTTTAACTGAAGCTTTCTTT.

This chain joins TRBV2 and TRBJ1-6, with 7 bases matching TRBD1. The germline V gene encodes CDR1 SNHLY and CDR2 FYNNEI. The CDR3 length is 15 residues. V trimming: 6 bases; J trimming: 7 bases; junction bases outside the gene matches: 9. CDR3 coding DNA: TGTGCCAGCAGGTCGACAGGGTGGTTGAATTCACCCCTCCACTTT. The encoded protein is CASRSTGWLNSPLHF.

The J gene is TRBJ1-5, the V gene TRBV5-1, with TRBD1 as a possible D gene (6 bases). This CDR3 contains 15 residues. V lost 0 bases to trimming and J lost 5 bases, with 12 bases between them. Germline assignment: CDR1 SGHRS and CDR2 YFSETQ. CDR3 coding DNA: TGCGCCAGCAGCTTGGCCGGGGGGGCCTATCAGCCCCAGCATTTT. Translation gives CASSLAGGAYQPQHF.

This chain connects TRBV19 to TRBJ2-3, with 8 nucleotides matching TRBD2. The CDR3 is 14 amino acids. Germline V gene data show CDR1 as LNHDA and CDR2 as SQIVND (reference sequence). The V gene end was trimmed by 6 bases and the J gene end by 6 bases; junction bases not matched to a gene: 8. The CDR3 nucleotides read TGTGCCAGTAGATCCCGGGGGGGGCCTGATACGCAGTATTTT. This translates into CASRSRGGPDTQYF.

The chain carries TRBV6-5 and TRBJ2-7; D not resolved. V dropped 6 bases and J dropped 3 bases, with 18 bases sitting between them. The CDR3 runs to 15 residues. The germline V gene has CDR1 MNHEY and CDR2 SVGAGI. CDR3 DNA: TGTGCCAGCAGACGCTCACAGACAATTAACTACGAGCAGTACTTC. Protein product: CASRRSQTINYEQYF.

This clone is a singleton in its sample. The chain recombines TRBV5-1 with TRBJ1-4; no clear D. The germline V gene encodes CDR1 SGHRS and CDR2 YFSETQ. The CDR3 has 12 residues. Trimming took off 5 bases at V and 13 bases at J, with 15 bases between the two ends. The CDR3 coding sequence is TGCGCCAGCAGTTTGAATGGAGAAGGACTGTTTTTT. Encoded protein: CASSLNGEGLFF.

The CDR3 DNA reads TGCGCCAGCAGCCAAGACACTTCGAGCACAGATACGCAGTATTTT. This sequence encodes CASSQDTSSTDTQYF. The rearrangement links TRBV4-1 to TRBJ2-3; D uncertain. The V end lost 0 bases, the J end lost 0 bases, and 7 bases lay between the germline ends. The CDR3 is 15 amino acids. Germline lookup yields CDR1 MGHRA and CDR2 YSYEKL.

The rearrangement links TRBV19 to TRBJ2-1; possible D gene TRBD1, 5 bases. CDR3 length: 16 residues. Trimming removed 1 base at V and 5 bases at J, with 15 bases between. Germline-derived CDR1 and CDR2 are LNHDA and SQIVND (reference sequence). CDR3 bases: TGTGCCAGTAGTATAGGGGCCGAGACAGTGAACAATGAGCAGTTCTTC. Protein: CASSIGAETVNNEQFF.

This clone was detected a few times. This chain joins TRBV28 and TRBJ1-6, with D uncertain. Germline loops: CDR1 MDHEN, CDR2 SYDVKM. V gave up 8 bases and J gave up 9 bases, with 14 bases separating them. CDR3 length: 13 residues. This chain's CDR3 is CASVAAFTSPLHF. The CDR3 region has the DNA TGTGCCAGCGTAGCAGCCTTTACTTCACCCCTCCACTTT.

In this sample, this clone turned up many times. This chain uses TRBV21-1 with TRBJ2-3; the DNA was not compared with TRBD2, the D call given in the table. TRBV21-1 is a listed pseudogene. The CDR3 length is 17 residues. Written as DNA, the CDR3 is TGTGCCAGCAGCAAGGCCCCTAGCGGGGGGTGCACAGATACGCAGTATTTT. Amino acids: CASSKAPSGGCTDTQYF.

The J gene is TRBJ2-2, the V gene TRBV2, with TRBD1 matching 10 bases. The CDR3 is 15 amino acids. CDR1 SNHLY and CDR2 FYNNEI come from the germline V gene. Trimming cost V 6 bases and J 7 bases; bases outside gene matches: 8. For the CDR3, the DNA is TGTGCCAGCAGGGCCGGGACAGGGGTAATCGGGGAGCTGTTTTTT. It yields the protein CASRAGTGVIGELFF.

CDR3 in amino acids: CATAGTSGGTQYF. The CDR3 DNA sequence: TGTGCCACCGCCGGGACTAGCGGGGGAACGCAGTATTTT. This chain links TRBV24-1 with TRBJ2-3, with 14 bases that match TRBD2. The CDR3 runs to 13 residues. CDR1 is KGHDR and CDR2 is SFDVKD in the germline V gene. V was pared by 9 bases and J by 9 bases, with 4 bases of the junction left unmatched.

This chain joins TRBV4-1 and TRBJ1-6; 9 positions match TRBD1. CDR1 and CDR2 from the germline V gene are MGHRA and YSYEKL. Losses at the gene ends were 2 bases for V and 7 bases for J; bases not matched to a gene: 3. The CDR3 spans 15 residues. The DNA for the CDR3 is TGCGCCAGCAGCCAACTCGGACAGGGGAATTCACCCCTCCACTTT. This gives the protein CASSQLGQGNSPLHF.

The CDR3 DNA is TGTGCCAGCAACTCAGGAGGTTCGGCAAATTCACCCCTCCACTTT. Its translation is CASNSGGSANSPLHF. The rearrangement links TRBV5-4 to TRBJ1-6; D is uncertain. This CDR3 is built from 15 residues. Germline CDR1 and CDR2: SGHNT and YYREEE (reference sequence). V shed 6 bases and J shed 7 bases, with 17 bases lying between them.

This sequence joins TRBV7-2 and TRBJ2-3; 8 bases fit TRBD2. The CDR3 is made up of 15 amino acids. Germline V gives CDR1 SGHTA, CDR2 FQGNSA. After removal of 5 bases from V and 6 bases from J, the junction contained 10 bases not matched to a gene. The CDR3 is CASSQGGGGLDTQYF. In nucleotides, the CDR3 is TGTGCCAGCAGCCAGGGTGGCGGGGGGCTCGATACGCAGTATTTT.

This clone was found a few times. The rearrangement joins TRBV4-2 to TRBJ2-2; D possibly corresponds to TRBD2 (6 bases). CDR1 is LGHNA, CDR2 YNFKEQ, per germline. V lost 1 base and J lost 0, with 12 bases in between. This CDR3 comprises 17 residues. The CDR3, as DNA: TGTGCCAGCAGCCAAGTCCATGGGGGGACGAACACCGGGGAGCTGTTTTTT. Protein: CASSQVHGGTNTGELFF.